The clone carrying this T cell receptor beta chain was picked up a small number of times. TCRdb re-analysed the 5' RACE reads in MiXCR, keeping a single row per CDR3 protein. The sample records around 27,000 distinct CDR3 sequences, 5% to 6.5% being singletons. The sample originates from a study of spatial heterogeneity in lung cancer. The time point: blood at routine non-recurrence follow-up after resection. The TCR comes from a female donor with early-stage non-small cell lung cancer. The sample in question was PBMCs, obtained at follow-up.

CDR3 amino acids: CASSPDGYSTGELFF. The CDR3, as DNA: TGTGCCAGCAGCCCCGATGGGTACTCCACCGGGGAGCTGTTTTTT. J is TRBJ2-2 and V is TRBV7-8; D gene ambiguous. This CDR3 contains 15 residues. From germline, CDR1 is SGHVS and CDR2 FQNEAQ. With 5 bases removed from V and 4 bases from J, the gap between germline ends came to 14 bases.